This T cell receptor beta chain was retrieved from a study of blood T cells in healthy people across ages. V lost 5 bases to trimming and J lost 5 bases, with 10 bases between them. This CDR3 contains 12 residues. Per germline, CDR1 SQVTM and CDR2 ANQGSEA. This clonotype was seen more than once but under ten times. Next came a second PCR, run for about 6 to 11 cycles, which used a sample-barcoded 5' primer along with a J-beta primer mix. TCRdb reprocessed the 5' RACE reads with MiXCR, giving one entry per CDR3 protein. The data contain 800,000 to 1,300,000 distinct CDR3 sequences, under 30% of them seen just once; the ten biggest clones take up less than 0.75%. The sample was also linked to a second study, of T cells of mothers and their children. That source notes: All RNA that had been extracted was used for cDNA synthesis at approximately 1.5 ug per 15 ul.

The chain has TRBV29-1 and TRBJ2-4; tentatively, D is TRBD1 or TRBD2 (5 bases each). The sequence derives from a girl aged 2 to 9 in good health. Specimen: blood. DNA for the CDR3: TGCAGCGTTTGGGGGATTGAAAACATTCAGTACTTC. Amino acids: CSVWGIENIQYF.